This T cell receptor beta chain was observed in a study of shared clonotypes between healthy human individuals. The study's findings and limits: Clonotypes shared by all four donors outscored non-shared clonotypes in generation probability. Across several donors, naive CD4 shared around 5.4%, naive CD8 3.5% to 4%, memory CD4 more than 2%, memory CD8 0.4% to 0.5%.

Notes on this clone: What it recognizes is unknown.

Into CD45RA+ naive and CD45RA-negative memory subsets, the CD4+ cells were split. The CDR3 is made up of 18 amino acids. CDR1 and CDR2 from the germline V gene are SGHRS and YFSETQ. With 2 bases removed from V and 3 bases from J, the gap between germline ends came to 21 bases. Clones were sequenced by immunoSEQ multiplex PCR, and TCRdb holds only the in-frame ones, with some missing. The sample holds some 1.5 million clones, 95% to 99% seen once. The rearrangement joins TRBV5-1 to TRBJ2-1, with D hard to call. The TCR was taken from a man under 40 in good health. Input material: naive CD4+ T cells sorted from blood. Subset: CD45RA+ positively selected. For the CDR3, the DNA is TGCGCCAGCAGCTTTATTCTAGGACCCTCTTGGAACTACAATGAGCAGTTCTTC. Residues: CASSFILGPSWNYNEQFF.